These T cell receptor beta chains were read from a single sample in a study of OX40 agonist ivuxolimab in advanced cancers. Sequencing was performed with immunoSEQ multiplex PCR; in TCRdb, only in-frame clones are kept and a portion is missing. Among approximately 55,000 clones, about 86% were seen once, and the ten largest hold roughly 13%. Material: CD4+ or CD8+ T cells sorted from blood, obtained in a trial of the OX40 agonist ivuxolimab. These TCRs come from an adult with an advanced solid tumor such as melanoma, head and neck, liver or kidney cancer. Both conserved end residues are part of each CDR3. D genes are given only for firm matches. The size entry is marked missing in some rows and otherwise reads once, few, many or a size class.

.	.	TRBV21-1	TRBJ2-1	CASSSQGGGPSYNEQFF	TGTGCCAGCAGCTCCCAGGGAGGGGGCCCATCCTACAATGAGCAGTTCTTC
.	.	TRBV7-9	TRBJ2-3	CASSRNAGTDTQYF	TGTGCCAGCAGCCGCAACGCTGGCACAGATACGCAGTATTTT
.	once	TRBV9	TRBJ2-1	CASSSTGSSYNEQFF	TGTGCCAGCAGCTCCACCGGGTCAAGCTACAATGAGCAGTTCTTC
TRBD2	.	TRBV5-1	TRBJ2-1	CASSLVRRAGGDEQFF	TGCGCCAGCAGCTTGGTTCGTAGGGCGGGAGGCGATGAGCAGTTCTTC
.	.	TRBV5-5	TRBJ2-2	CASSFTVSGTRTGELFF	TGTGCCAGCAGCTTCACGGTATCCGGGACTCGCACCGGGGAGCTGTTTTTT
.	few	TRBV7-9	TRBJ1-5	CASSRGAGFGQPQHF	TGTGCCAGCAGCCGGGGGGCGGGGTTTGGACAGCCCCAGCATTTT
.	.	TRBV7-8	TRBJ2-3	CASSPSSWGESTDTQYF	TGTGCCAGCAGCCCGAGCAGCTGGGGGGAGAGCACAGATACGCAGTATTTT
.	few	TRBV10-2	TRBJ1-5	CASSEEGVSNQPQHF	TGCGCCAGCAGTGAGGAAGGGGTATCCAATCAGCCCCAGCATTTT
.	.	TRBV27	TRBJ2-6	CASSWGSGANVLTF	TGTGCCAGCAGTTGGGGTTCTGGGGCCAACGTCCTGACTTTC
TRBD2	.	TRBV19	TRBJ2-2	CASTPWGGAGELFF	TGTGCCAGTACCCCCTGGGGGGGAGCCGGGGAGCTGTTTTTT
.	.	TRBV28	TRBJ2-5	CASSSPTDTPRAQYF	TGTGCCAGCAGTTCACCGACAGACACCCCAAGGGCCCAGTACTTC
.	.	TRBV19	TRBJ2-1	CASHSFNGYEQFF	TGTGCCAGCCATTCGTTTAACGGGTATGAGCAGTTCTTC
.	.	TRBV28	TRBJ1-5	CASSSATPGRRAQHF	TGTGCCAGCAGTTCTGCTACCCCTGGACGGCGAGCCCAGCATTTT
.	once	TRBV2	TRBJ2-7	CASSGQANAFYEQYF	TGTGCCAGCAGTGGTCAAGCGAACGCCTTCTACGAGCAGTACTTC
TRBD1	few	TRBV2	TRBJ1-5	CASSARGLDQPQHF	TGTGCCAGCAGTGCCAGGGGGCTCGATCAGCCCCAGCATTTT
.	once	TRBV6-4	TRBJ2-7	CASSERDGPYEQYF	TGTGCCAGCAGTGAGCGGGATGGCCCCTACGAGCAGTACTTC
.	.	TRBV28	TRBJ2-3	CASSYPAGSTDTQYF	TGTGCCAGCAGTTACCCCGCCGGTTCCACAGATACGCAGTATTTT
.	few	TRBV1	TRBJ2-1	CTSSHALAETYNEQFF	TGCACCAGCAGCCATGCACTAGCGGAGACCTACAATGAGCAGTTCTTC
TRBD2	.	TRBV4-2	TRBJ2-1	CASSQGEPGLAGNEQFF	TGTGCCAGCAGCCAAGGGGAGCCGGGACTAGCGGGAAATGAGCAGTTCTTC
.	.	TRBV29-1	TRBJ2-1	CSVETLFNEQFF	TGCAGCGTTGAAACTCTGTTCAATGAGCAGTTCTTC
TRBD1	.	TRBV6-5	TRBJ2-7	CASSFLTGKSYEQYF	TGTGCCAGCAGTTTCCTGACAGGGAAATCCTACGAGCAGTACTTC
.	.	TRBV7-9	TRBJ2-4	CASSAALGAKNIQYF	TGTGCCAGCAGCGCCGCCCTTGGGGCCAAAAACATTCAGTACTTC
.	.	TRBV15	TRBJ1-5	CATSRVRGGIQPQHF	TGTGCCACCAGCAGAGTCCGGGGGGGGATACAGCCCCAGCATTTT
TRBD2	.	TRBV29-1	TRBJ2-7	CSVVIAGGHPYEQYF	TGCAGCGTTGTCATAGCGGGAGGGCACCCCTACGAGCAGTACTTC
.	.	TRBV7-7	TRBJ2-1	CASSLIPGSYNEQFF	TGTGCTAGCAGCTTAATCCCAGGGAGTTACAATGAGCAGTTCTTC
TRBD2	once	TRBV19	TRBJ2-7	CASRGRLAESYEQYF	TGTGCCAGTAGGGGACGACTAGCGGAATCCTACGAGCAGTACTTC
.	.	TRBV5-6	TRBJ1-3	CASSTFGLFSGNTIYF	TGTGCCAGCAGCACTTTTGGACTCTTCTCTGGAAACACCATATATTTT
.	.	TRBV30	TRBJ1-1	CALSPGQTEAFF	TGTGCCTTATCGCCGGGACAAACTGAAGCTTTCTTT
.	once	TRBV6-1	TRBJ1-4	CASSEIGEKLFF	TGTGCCAGCAGTGAAATAGGTGAAAAACTGTTTTTT
.	.	TRBV30	TRBJ1-4	CAWSGGGWDEKLFF	TGTGCCTGGAGTGGGGGTGGCTGGGATGAAAAACTGTTTTTT
.	.	TRBV15	TRBJ2-3	CATGEADTQYF	TGTGCCACCGGAGAGGCAGATACGCAGTATTTT
.	.	TRBV18	TRBJ2-3	CASSPLPADTQYF	TGTGCCAGCTCACCACTTCCGGCAGATACGCAGTATTTT
.	.	TRBV18	TRBJ2-3	CASAPRGSTDTQYF	TGTGCCAGCGCGCCAAGGGGTAGCACAGATACGCAGTATTTT
.	.	TRBV7-8	TRBJ1-5	CASSLEGEIAALVWPQHF	TGTGCCAGCAGCTTAGAAGGAGAGATTGCCGCGCTAGTGTGGCCCCAGCATTTT
.	.	TRBV30	TRBJ1-1	CAWSRPPGVEAFF	TGTGCCTGGAGTCGCCCCCCGGGGGTTGAAGCTTTCTTT
TRBD2	.	TRBV28	TRBJ2-5	CASSFGTSGMGPNF	TGTGCCAGCAGTTTTGGGACTAGCGGGATGGGTCCAAACTTC
.	.	TRBV15	TRBJ2-7	CATRSPGDRTYEQYF	TGTGCCACCAGGTCTCCGGGGGACAGAACCTACGAGCAGTACTTC
.	once	TRBV18	TRBJ2-2	CATFPQSRTGELFF	TGTGCCACCTTTCCCCAGAGCCGTACCGGGGAGCTGTTTTTT
TRBD2	.	TRBV5-1	TRBJ2-2	CASSGTSGRPPGELFF	TGCGCCAGCAGCGGGACTAGCGGGAGACCCCCCGGGGAGCTGTTTTTT